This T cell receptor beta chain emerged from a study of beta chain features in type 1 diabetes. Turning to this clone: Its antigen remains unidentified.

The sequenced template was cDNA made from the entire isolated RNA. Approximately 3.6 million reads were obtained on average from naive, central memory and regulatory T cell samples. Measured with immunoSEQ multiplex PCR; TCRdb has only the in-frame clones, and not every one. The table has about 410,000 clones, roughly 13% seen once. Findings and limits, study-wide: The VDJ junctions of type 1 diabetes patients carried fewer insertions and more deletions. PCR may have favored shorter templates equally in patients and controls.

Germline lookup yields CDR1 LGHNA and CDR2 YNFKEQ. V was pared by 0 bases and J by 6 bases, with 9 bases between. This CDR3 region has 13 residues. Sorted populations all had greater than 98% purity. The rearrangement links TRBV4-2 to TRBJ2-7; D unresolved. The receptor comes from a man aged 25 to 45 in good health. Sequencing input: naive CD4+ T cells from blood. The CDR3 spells CASSQEAVSEQYV. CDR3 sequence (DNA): TGTGCCAGCAGCCAAGAAGCCGTTAGCGAGCAGTACGTC.